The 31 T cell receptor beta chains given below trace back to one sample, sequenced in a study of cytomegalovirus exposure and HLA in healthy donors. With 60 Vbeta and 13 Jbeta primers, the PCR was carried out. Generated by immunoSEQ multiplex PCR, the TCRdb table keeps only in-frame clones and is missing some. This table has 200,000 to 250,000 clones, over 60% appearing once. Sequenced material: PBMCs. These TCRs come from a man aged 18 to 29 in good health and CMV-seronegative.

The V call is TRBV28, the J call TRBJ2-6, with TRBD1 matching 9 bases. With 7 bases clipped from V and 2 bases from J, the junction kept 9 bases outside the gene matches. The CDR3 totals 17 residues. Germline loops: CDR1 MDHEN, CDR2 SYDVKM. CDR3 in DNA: TGTGCCAGCACCACAGGGAGACAGGGGGCTGGGGCCAACGTCCTGACTTTC. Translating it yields CASTTGRQGAGANVLTF.

CDR3 protein: CASSEDPRTAEAFF. CDR3 DNA sequence: TGTGCCAGCAGTGAAGACCCTAGGACAGCAGAAGCTTTCTTT. The chain links TRBV2 to TRBJ1-1; a possible D gene is TRBD1 (6 bases). The CDR3 loop spans 14 amino acids. V was trimmed by 1 base and J by 8 bases, leaving 14 bases between them. Germline lookup yields CDR1 SNHLY and CDR2 FYNNEI. Full variable domain (rest looked up from reference TRBV2 and TRBJ1-1): EPEVTQTPSHQVTQMGQEVILRCVPISNHLYFYWYRQILGQKVEFLVSFYNNEISEKSEIFDDQFSVERPDGSNFTLKIRSTKLEDSAMYFCASSEDPRTAEAFFGQGTRLTVV.

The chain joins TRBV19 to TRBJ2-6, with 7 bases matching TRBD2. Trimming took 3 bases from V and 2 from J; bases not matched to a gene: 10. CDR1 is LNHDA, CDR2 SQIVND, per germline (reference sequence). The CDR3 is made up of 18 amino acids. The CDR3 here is CASSIGSGSTAGANVLTF. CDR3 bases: TGTGCCAGTAGTATTGGTAGCGGGTCAACGGCTGGGGCCAACGTCCTGACTTTC.

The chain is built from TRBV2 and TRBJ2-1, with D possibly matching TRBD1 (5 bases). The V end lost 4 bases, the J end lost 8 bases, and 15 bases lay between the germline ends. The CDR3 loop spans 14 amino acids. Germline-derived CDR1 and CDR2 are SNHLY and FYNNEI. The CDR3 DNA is TGTGCCAGCAGTGCCAATCTCCAGGGCCATGAGCAGTTCTTC. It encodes CASSANLQGHEQFF.

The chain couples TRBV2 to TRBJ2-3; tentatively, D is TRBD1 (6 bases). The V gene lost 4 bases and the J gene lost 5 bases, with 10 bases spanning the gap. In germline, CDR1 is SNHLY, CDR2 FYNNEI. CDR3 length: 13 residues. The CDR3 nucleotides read TGTGCCAGCAGTGGCACGACAGGAGATACGCAGTATTTT. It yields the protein CASSGTTGDTQYF.

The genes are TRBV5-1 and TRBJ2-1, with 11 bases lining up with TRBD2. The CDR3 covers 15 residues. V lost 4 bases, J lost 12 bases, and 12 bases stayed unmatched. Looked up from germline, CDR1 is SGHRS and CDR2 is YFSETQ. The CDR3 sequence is CASSPGLAERSRQFF. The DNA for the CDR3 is TGCGCCAGCAGCCCGGGACTAGCGGAGAGGAGCCGGCAGTTCTTC. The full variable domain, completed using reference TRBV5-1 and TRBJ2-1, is KAGVTQTPRYLIKTRGQQVTLSCSPISGHRSVSWYQQTPGQGLQFLFEYFSETQRNKGNFPGRFSGRQFSNSRSEMNVSTLELGDSALYLCASSPGLAERSRQFFGPGTRLTVL.

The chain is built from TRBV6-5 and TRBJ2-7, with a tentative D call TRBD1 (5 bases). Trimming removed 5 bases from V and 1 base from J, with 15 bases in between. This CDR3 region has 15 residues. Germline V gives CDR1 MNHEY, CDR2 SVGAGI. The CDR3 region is CASSVGQGGSYEQYF. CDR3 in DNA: TGTGCCAGCAGTGTGGGGCAGGGTGGTTCCTACGAGCAGTACTTC.

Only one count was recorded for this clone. The CDR3 DNA reads TGTGCCACCGCGCCGCGTGGCGGGGAATTCCAGTACTTC. This gives the protein CATAPRGGEFQYF. The chain joins TRBV10-3 to TRBJ2-7; D is perhaps TRBD2 (6 bases). Germline V gene data show CDR1 as ENHRY and CDR2 as SYGVKD. The V end was cut by 10 bases, the J end by 10 bases, with 23 bases between. CDR3 length: 13 amino acids.

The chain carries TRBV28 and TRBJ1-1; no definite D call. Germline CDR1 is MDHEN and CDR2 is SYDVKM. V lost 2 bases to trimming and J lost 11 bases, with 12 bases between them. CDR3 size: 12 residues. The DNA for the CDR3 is TGTGCCAGCAGTTTAGCGCAGGTCGAGGCTTTCTTT. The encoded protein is CASSLAQVEAFF.

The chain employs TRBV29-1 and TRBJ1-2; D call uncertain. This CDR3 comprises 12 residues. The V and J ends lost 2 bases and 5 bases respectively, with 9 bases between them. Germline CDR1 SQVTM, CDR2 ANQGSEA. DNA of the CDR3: TGCAGCGTTGAAAAAGGAGATTATGGCTACACCTTC. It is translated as CSVEKGDYGYTF.

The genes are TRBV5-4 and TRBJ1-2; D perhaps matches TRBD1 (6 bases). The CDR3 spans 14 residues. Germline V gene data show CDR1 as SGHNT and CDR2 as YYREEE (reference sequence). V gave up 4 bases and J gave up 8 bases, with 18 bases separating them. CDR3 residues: CASSTGSGGSGYTF. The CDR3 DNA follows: TGTGCCAGCAGCACGGGGAGTGGGGGCAGCGGCTACACCTTC.

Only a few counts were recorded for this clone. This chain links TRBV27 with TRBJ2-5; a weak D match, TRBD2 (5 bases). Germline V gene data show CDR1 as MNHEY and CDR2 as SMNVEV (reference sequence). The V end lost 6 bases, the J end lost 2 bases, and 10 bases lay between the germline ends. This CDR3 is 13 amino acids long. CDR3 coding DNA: TGTGCCAGCAGGCCATCGGGACAAGAGACCCAGTACTTC. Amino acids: CASRPSGQETQYF.

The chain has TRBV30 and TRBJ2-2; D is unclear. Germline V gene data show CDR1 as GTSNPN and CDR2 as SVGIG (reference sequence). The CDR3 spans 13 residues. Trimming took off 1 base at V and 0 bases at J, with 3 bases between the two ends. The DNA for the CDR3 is TGTGCCTGGAGTGATACGAACACCGGGGAGCTGTTTTTT. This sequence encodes CAWSDTNTGELFF.

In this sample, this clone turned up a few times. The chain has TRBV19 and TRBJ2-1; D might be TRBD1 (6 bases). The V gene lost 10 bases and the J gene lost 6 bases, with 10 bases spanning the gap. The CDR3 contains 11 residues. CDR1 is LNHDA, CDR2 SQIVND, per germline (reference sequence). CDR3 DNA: TGTGCCACCGGGACATTCAATGAGCAGTTCTTC. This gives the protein CATGTFNEQFF.

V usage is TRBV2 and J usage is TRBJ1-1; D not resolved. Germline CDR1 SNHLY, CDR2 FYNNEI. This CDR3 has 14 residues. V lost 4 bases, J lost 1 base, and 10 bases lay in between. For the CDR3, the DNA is TGTGCCAGCAGTGGCCAGGCTCGGAACACTGAAGCTTTCTTT. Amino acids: CASSGQARNTEAFF. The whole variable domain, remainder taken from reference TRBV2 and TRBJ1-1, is EPEVTQTPSHQVTQMGQEVILRCVPISNHLYFYWYRQILGQKVEFLVSFYNNEISEKSEIFDDQFSVERPDGSNFTLKIRSTKLEDSAMYFCASSGQARNTEAFFGQGTRLTVV.

The CDR3 region is CASSVAEGRSSYNEQFF. CDR3 bases: TGTGCCAGCAGCGTAGCGGAGGGCAGGAGCTCCTACAATGAGCAGTTCTTC. This chain links TRBV9 with TRBJ2-1, with D perhaps TRBD2 (6 bases). Germline V gene lookup returns CDR1 SGDLS and CDR2 YYNGEE. Trimming cost V 0 bases and J 0 bases, with 13 bases left between them. This CDR3 is built from 17 residues.

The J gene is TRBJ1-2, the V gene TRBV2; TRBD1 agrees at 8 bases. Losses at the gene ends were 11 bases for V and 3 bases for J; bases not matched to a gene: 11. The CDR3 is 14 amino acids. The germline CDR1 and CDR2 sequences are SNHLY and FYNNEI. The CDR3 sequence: CAAPGRGRYYGYTF. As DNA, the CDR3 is TGTGCCGCTCCGGGCAGGGGGCGATACTATGGCTACACCTTC.

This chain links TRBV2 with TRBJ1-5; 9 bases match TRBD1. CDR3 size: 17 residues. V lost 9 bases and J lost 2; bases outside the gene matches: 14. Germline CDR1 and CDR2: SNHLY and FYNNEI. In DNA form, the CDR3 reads TGTGCCAGTAGGGGACAGGGAGGCCCGGGCGGCAATCAGCCCCAGCATTTT. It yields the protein CASRGQGGPGGNQPQHF.

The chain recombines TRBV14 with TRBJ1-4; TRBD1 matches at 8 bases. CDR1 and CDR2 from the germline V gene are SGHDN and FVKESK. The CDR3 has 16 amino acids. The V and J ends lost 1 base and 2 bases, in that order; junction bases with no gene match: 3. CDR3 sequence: CASSQGRGLTNEKLFF. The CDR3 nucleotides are TGTGCCAGCAGCCAAGGCAGGGGGCTGACTAATGAAAAACTGTTTTTT.

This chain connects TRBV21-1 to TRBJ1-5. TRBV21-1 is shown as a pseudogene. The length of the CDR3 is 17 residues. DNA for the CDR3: TGTGCCAGCAGCATATCGTTAGATTGCGGGGGTTGGCAGCCCCAGCATTTT. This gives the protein CASSISLDCGGWQPQHF.

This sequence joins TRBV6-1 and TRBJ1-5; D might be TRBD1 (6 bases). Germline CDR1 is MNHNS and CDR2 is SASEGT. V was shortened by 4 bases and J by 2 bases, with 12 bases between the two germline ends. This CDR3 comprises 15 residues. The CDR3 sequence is CASSGLGGGNQPQHF. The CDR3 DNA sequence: TGTGCCAGCAGTGGTTTAGGGGGTGGCAATCAGCCCCAGCATTTT.

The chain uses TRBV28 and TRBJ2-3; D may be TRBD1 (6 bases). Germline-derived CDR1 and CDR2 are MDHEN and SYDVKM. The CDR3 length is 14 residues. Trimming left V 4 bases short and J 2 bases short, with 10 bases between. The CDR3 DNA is TGTGCCAGCAGTTCAGGGGACCCCACAGATACGCAGTATTTT. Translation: CASSSGDPTDTQYF.

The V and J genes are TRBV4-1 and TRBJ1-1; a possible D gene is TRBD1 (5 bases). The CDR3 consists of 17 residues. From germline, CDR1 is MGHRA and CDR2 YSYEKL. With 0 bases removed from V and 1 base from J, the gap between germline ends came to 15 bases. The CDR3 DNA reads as TGCGCCAGCAGCCAAGATGGACGGCGGAGGGGGAACACTGAAGCTTTCTTT. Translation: CASSQDGRRRGNTEAFF.

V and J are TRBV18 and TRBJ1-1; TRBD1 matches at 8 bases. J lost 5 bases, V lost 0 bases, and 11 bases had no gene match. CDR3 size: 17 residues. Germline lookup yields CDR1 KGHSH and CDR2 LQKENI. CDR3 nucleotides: TGTGCCAGCTCACCACCGGGGCAGGGGGCCGGTTCTACTGAAGCTTTCTTT. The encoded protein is CASSPPGQGAGSTEAFF.

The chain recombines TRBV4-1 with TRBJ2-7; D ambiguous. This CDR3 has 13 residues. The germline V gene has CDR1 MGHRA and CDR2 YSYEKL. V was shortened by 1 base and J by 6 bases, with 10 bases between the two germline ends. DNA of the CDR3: TGCGCCAGCAGCCAAGTCTCAGGCTGCGAGCAGTACTTC. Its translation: CASSQVSGCEQYF.

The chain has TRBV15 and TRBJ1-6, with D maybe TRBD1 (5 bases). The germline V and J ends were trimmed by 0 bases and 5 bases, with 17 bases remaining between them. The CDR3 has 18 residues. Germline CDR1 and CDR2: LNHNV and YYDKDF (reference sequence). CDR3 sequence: CATSREGGRGGDNSPLHF. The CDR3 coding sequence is TGTGCCACCAGCAGAGAAGGCGGGCGGGGAGGGGATAATTCACCCCTCCACTTT.

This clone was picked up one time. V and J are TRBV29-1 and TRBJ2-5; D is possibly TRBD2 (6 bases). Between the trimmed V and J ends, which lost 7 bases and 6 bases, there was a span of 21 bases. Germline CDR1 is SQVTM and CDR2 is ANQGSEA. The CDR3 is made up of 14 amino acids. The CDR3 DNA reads TGCAGCGATATTTCAGGCCCGGGGGTCAAGACCCAGTACTTC. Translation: CSDISGPGVKTQYF. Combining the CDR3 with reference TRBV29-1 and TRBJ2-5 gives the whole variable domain SAVISQKPSRDICQRGTSLTIQCQVDSQVTMMFWYRQQPGQSLTLIATANQGSEATYESGFVIDKFPISRPNLTFSTLTVSNMSPEDSSIYLCSDISGPGVKTQYFGPGTRLLVL.

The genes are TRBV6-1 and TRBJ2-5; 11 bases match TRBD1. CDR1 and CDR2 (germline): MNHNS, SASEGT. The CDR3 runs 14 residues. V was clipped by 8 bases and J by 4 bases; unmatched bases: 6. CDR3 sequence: CASPGTGGPETQYF. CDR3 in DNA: TGTGCCAGCCCTGGGACAGGGGGTCCAGAGACCCAGTACTTC.

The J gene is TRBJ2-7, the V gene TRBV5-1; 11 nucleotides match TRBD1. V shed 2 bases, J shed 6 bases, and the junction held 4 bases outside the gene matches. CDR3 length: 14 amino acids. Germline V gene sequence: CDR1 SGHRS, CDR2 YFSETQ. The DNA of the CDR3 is TGCGCCAGCAGCTTAGCGGGACAGGGGGGCGAGCAGTACTTC. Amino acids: CASSLAGQGGEQYF.

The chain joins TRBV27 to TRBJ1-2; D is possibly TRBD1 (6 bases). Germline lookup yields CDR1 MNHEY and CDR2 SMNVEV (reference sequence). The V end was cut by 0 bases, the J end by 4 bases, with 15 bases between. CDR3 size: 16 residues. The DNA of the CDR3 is TGTGCCAGCAGTTTATCGATGGAGGGGGGGATCTATGGCTACACCTTC. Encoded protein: CASSLSMEGGIYGYTF.

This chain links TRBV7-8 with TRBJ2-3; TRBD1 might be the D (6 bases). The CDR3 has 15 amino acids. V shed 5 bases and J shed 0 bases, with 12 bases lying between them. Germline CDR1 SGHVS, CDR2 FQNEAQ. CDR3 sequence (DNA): TGTGCCAGCAGCACCGGACAGACTAGCACAGATACGCAGTATTTT. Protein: CASSTGQTSTDTQYF.